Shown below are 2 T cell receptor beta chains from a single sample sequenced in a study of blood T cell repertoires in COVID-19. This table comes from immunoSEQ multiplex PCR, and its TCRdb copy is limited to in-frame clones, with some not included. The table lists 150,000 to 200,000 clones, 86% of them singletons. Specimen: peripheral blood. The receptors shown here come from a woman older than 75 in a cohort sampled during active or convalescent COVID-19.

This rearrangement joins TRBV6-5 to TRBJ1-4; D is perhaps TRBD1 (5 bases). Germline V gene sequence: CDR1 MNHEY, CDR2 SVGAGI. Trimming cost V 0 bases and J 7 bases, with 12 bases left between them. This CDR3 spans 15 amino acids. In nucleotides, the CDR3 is TGTGCCAGCAGTTACTCGGGACTGGGACGTGAAAAACTGTTTTTT. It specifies CASSYSGLGREKLFF.

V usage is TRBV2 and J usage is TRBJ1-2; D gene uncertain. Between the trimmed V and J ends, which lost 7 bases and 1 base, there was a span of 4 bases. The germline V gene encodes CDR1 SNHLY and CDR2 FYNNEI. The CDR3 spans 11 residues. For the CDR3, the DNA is TGTGCCAGCACCAGTAACTATGGCTACACCTTC. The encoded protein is CASTSNYGYTF.